The 28 T cell receptor beta chains given below trace back to one sample, sequenced in a study of blood T cell repertoires in COVID-19. Generated by immunoSEQ multiplex PCR, the TCRdb table keeps only in-frame clones and is missing some. Of about 60,000 clones in the sample, about 88% were seen once. What was sequenced was peripheral blood. Receptors were obtained from a man aged 70 or older with acute or convalescent COVID-19.

Only one count was recorded for this clone. Given a much more abundant clone one base away, this may be a read error. The chain carries TRBV11-2 and TRBJ1-2, with D possibly TRBD1 on 6 matching bases. V gave up 3 bases and J gave up 2 bases, with 7 bases separating them. Germline loops: CDR1 SGHAT, CDR2 FQNNGV. The CDR3 has 13 residues. The CDR3 region has the DNA TGTGCCAGCAGCTTCACAGGGAACTATGGCTACACCTTC. Translated: CASSFTGNYGYTF.

The chain links TRBV27 to TRBJ2-7; 10 positions agree with TRBD1. Germline loops: CDR1 MNHEY, CDR2 SMNVEV (reference sequence). Losses at the gene ends were 11 bases for V and 9 bases for J; bases not matched to a gene: 13. The CDR3 has 13 amino acids. Here the CDR3 reads CASSDRGGLGQYF. As DNA, the CDR3 is TGTGCCTCCTCGGACAGGGGGGGACTAGGGCAGTACTTC.

The rearrangement links TRBV5-4 to TRBJ2-7, with 13 bases matching TRBD2. Germline CDR1 is SGHNT and CDR2 is YYREEE (reference sequence). This CDR3 is built from 17 residues. Losses at the gene ends were 4 bases for V and 4 bases for J; bases not matched to a gene: 11. The CDR3 here is CASSTGLAGRAAYEQYF. Here the CDR3 DNA reads TGTGCCAGCAGCACGGGACTAGCGGGGAGGGCGGCTTACGAGCAGTACTTC.

The chain carries TRBV4-1 and TRBJ2-1; 10 nucleotides align to TRBD2. V was pared by 1 base and J by 10 bases, with 16 bases of the junction left unmatched. This CDR3 region has 18 residues. CDR1 is MGHRA and CDR2 is YSYEKL in the germline V gene. The CDR3: CASSQGQPSGGHYREQFF. The CDR3 region has the DNA TGCGCCAGCAGCCAAGGCCAACCTAGCGGGGGACACTACAGGGAGCAGTTCTTC.

The chain employs TRBV12-3 or TRBV12-4 and TRBJ2-5; no firm D call. This CDR3 spans 12 amino acids. The V gene lost 3 bases and the J gene lost 1 base, with 3 bases spanning the gap. The CDR3, as DNA: TGTGCCAGCAGTTTCCGCCAAGAGACCCAGTACTTC. Translated, it gives CASSFRQETQYF.

CDR3 sequence (DNA): TGTGCCAGCAGTTTACTAGCGGGGGGCACTTTTTACAATGAGCAGTTCTTC. This encodes CASSLLAGGTFYNEQFF. The genes are TRBV6-2 or TRBV6-3 and TRBJ2-1; 12 nucleotides line up with TRBD2. J lost 4 bases, V lost 4 bases, and 8 bases had no gene match. The germline gives CDR1 MNHEY, CDR2 SVGEGT. The CDR3 covers 17 residues.

This clone was counted once. This chain connects TRBV15 to TRBJ1-4; tentative D call: TRBD1 (6 bases). Trimming took off 7 bases at V and 0 bases at J, with 12 bases between the two ends. The germline gives CDR1 LNHNV, CDR2 YYDKDF (reference sequence). The CDR3 runs 15 residues. For the CDR3, the DNA is TGTGCCACCAAGCCAGGGGATGCAACTAATGAAAAACTGTTTTTT. This gives the protein CATKPGDATNEKLFF. Variable domain in full (rest from reference TRBV15 and TRBJ1-4): DAMVIQNPRYQVTQFGKPVTLSCSQTLNHNVMYWYQQKSSQAPKLLFHYYDKDFNNEADTPDNFQSRRPNTSFCFLDIRSPGLGDTAMYLCATKPGDATNEKLFFGSGTQLSVL.

V gene TRBV2 combines with J gene TRBJ1-3, with no clear D. CDR3 length: 15 residues. Germline V CDR1 and CDR2: SNHLY, FYNNEI. The V gene lost 8 bases and the J gene lost 3 bases, with 17 bases spanning the gap. The CDR3, as DNA: TGTGCCAGCTCCGGGATGGCGAGAGTTGGAAACACCATATATTTT. Translating it yields CASSGMARVGNTIYF.

This clone was counted between two and nine times. This sample includes further DNA sequences coding for the same CDR3. The chain joins TRBV3-1 (or the pseudogene TRBV3-2) to TRBJ1-1, with a tentative D call TRBD1 (6 bases). The CDR3 loop spans 11 amino acids. Germline V lookup: CDR1 LGHDT, CDR2 YNNKEL (reference sequence). Trimming cost V 6 bases and J 4 bases, with 6 bases left between them. The DNA of the CDR3 is TGTGCCAGCAGAGGGGGCACTGAAGCTTTCTTT. This gives the protein CASRGGTEAFF.

The genes are TRBV5-1 and TRBJ2-3; 7 positions match TRBD1. CDR3 length: 16 residues. V gave up 3 bases and J gave up 0 bases; unmatched junction bases: 7. CDR1 is SGHRS, CDR2 YFSETQ, per germline. The CDR3 nucleotides are TGCGCCAGCAGCTATAAACAGGGGCTCAGCACAGATACGCAGTATTTT. This codes for CASSYKQGLSTDTQYF. Together with reference TRBV5-1 and TRBJ2-3, the CDR3 gives the full variable domain: KAGVTQTPRYLIKTRGQQVTLSCSPISGHRSVSWYQQTPGQGLQFLFEYFSETQRNKGNFPGRFSGRQFSNSRSEMNVSTLELGDSALYLCASSYKQGLSTDTQYFGPGTRLTVL.

The rearrangement uses TRBV9 and TRBJ2-2, with TRBD2 identical over 9 bases. The CDR3 runs 17 residues. With 0 bases clipped from V and 7 bases from J, the junction kept 10 bases outside the gene matches. Germline V gene sequence: CDR1 SGDLS, CDR2 YYNGEE. The CDR3 nucleotides read TGTGCCAGCAGCGTAGGTAGCGGGGGCCAAACTGGCGGGGAGCTGTTTTTT. Translating gives CASSVGSGGQTGGELFF.

The chain carries TRBV30 and TRBJ1-6; no definite D call. Germline V CDR1 and CDR2: GTSNPN, SVGIG (reference sequence). The germline V and J ends were trimmed by 3 bases and 7 bases, with 7 bases remaining between them. The CDR3 has 12 residues. For the CDR3, the DNA is TGTGCCTGGAGCCTAGAAAATTCACCCCTCCACTTT. Translating gives CAWSLENSPLHF.

This clone counts as medium-sized (0.01 to 0.1%). The gene calls are TRBV6-2 or TRBV6-3 and TRBJ2-3; 10 bases are a match to TRBD2. This CDR3 comprises 15 residues. V shed 5 bases and J 4 bases; nucleotides not matched to a gene: 6. Per germline, CDR1 MNHEY and CDR2 SVGEGT. CDR3 in amino acids: CASSTSSGGADTQYF. The CDR3 DNA follows: TGTGCCAGCAGTACTTCTAGCGGGGGTGCAGATACGCAGTATTTT.

The rearrangement joins TRBV6-1 to TRBJ2-4, with TRBD2 matching over 7 bases. The CDR3 has 15 residues. J gave up 2 bases and V 3 bases, and 4 bases lay outside the gene matches. Per the germline V gene, CDR1 is MNHNS and CDR2 is SASEGT. The CDR3 DNA reads as TGTGCCAGCAGTGATCTCGGGGGGACCAAAAACATTCAGTACTTC. As protein: CASSDLGGTKNIQYF.

This rearrangement joins TRBV5-4 to TRBJ2-2; perhaps TRBD2 as D (6 bases). V was pared by 4 bases and J by 0 bases, with 13 bases between. Germline CDR1 reads SGHNT; CDR2 reads YYREEE (reference sequence). CDR3 length equals 16 residues. The CDR3 loop reads CASSRVGLSNTGELFF. CDR3 nucleotide sequence: TGTGCCAGCAGCCGAGTGGGACTCTCGAACACCGGGGAGCTGTTTTTT.

This clone was counted a single time. The chain carries TRBV5-6 and TRBJ1-6; D might be TRBD1 (6 bases). Per germline, CDR1 SGHDT and CDR2 YYEEEE. CDR3 length: 15 amino acids. The V end was cut by 4 bases, the J end by 12 bases, with 20 bases between. The CDR3 DNA follows: TGTGCCAGCAGCAGCCCCGGGATGGGACATTTACCCCTCCACTTT. It yields the protein CASSSPGMGHLPLHF. The full variable domain, with the rest looked up from reference TRBV5-6 and TRBJ1-6, is DAGVTQSPTHLIKTRGQQVTLRCSPKSGHDTVSWYQQALGQGPQFIFQYYEEEERQRGNFPDRFSGHQFPNYSSELNVNALLLGDSALYLCASSSPGMGHLPLHFGNGTRLTVT.

This clone was seen once. The chain couples TRBV15 to TRBJ1-4, with D perhaps matching TRBD1 (6 bases). CDR1 is LNHNV, CDR2 YYDKDF, per germline (reference sequence). The CDR3 length is 15 residues. The V and J ends lost 1 base and 8 bases respectively, with 14 bases between them. Here the CDR3 DNA reads TGTGCCACCAGCAGAGCCAGGGGAAGGGGCGAAAAACTGTTTTTT. Its protein is CATSRARGRGEKLFF.

This clone appeared once. This sequence joins TRBV28 and TRBJ1-5; possible D gene TRBD1, 5 bases. This CDR3 spans 12 amino acids. V lost 10 bases, J lost 0 bases, and 7 bases lay in between. CDR1 and CDR2 (germline): MDHEN, SYDVKM. The CDR3 DNA is TGTGCCAATCAGGGTAGCAATCAGCCCCAGCATTTT. Translated, it gives CANQGSNQPQHF.

This clone has more than one count but fewer than ten. CDR3 in DNA: TGTGCCTGGATCAGGACTAGCGGGGGCCCCCAGTACTTC. It is translated as CAWIRTSGGPQYF. The chain employs TRBV30 and TRBJ2-7; TRBD2 agrees at 13 bases. The germline gives CDR1 GTSNPN, CDR2 SVGIG (reference sequence). V was pared by 4 bases and J by 10 bases, with 7 bases of the junction left unmatched. This CDR3 spans 13 amino acids.

The V call is TRBV15, the J call TRBJ2-2; 9 bases are shared with TRBD1. CDR1 is LNHNV and CDR2 is YYDKDF in the germline V gene (reference sequence). V lost 7 bases and J lost 7; bases outside the gene matches: 7. This CDR3 is 14 amino acids long. The DNA for the CDR3 is TGTGCCACCAATGTTCGACAGGGGGACGGGGAGCTGTTTTTT. Translated: CATNVRQGDGELFF. The full variable domain, rest sourced from reference TRBV15 and TRBJ2-2, is DAMVIQNPRYQVTQFGKPVTLSCSQTLNHNVMYWYQQKSSQAPKLLFHYYDKDFNNEADTPDNFQSRRPNTSFCFLDIRSPGLGDTAMYLCATNVRQGDGELFFGEGSRLTVL.

The table lists this clone with a few counts. This chain links TRBV6-1 with TRBJ1-5; 12 bases align to TRBD1. This CDR3 is built from 18 residues. Germline assignment: CDR1 MNHNS and CDR2 SASEGT. Trimming cost V 4 bases and J 6 bases; bases outside gene matches: 13. The CDR3 DNA reads as TGTGCCAGCAGTGCCAGACGCAGGGACAGGGGGCCGGGTCAGCCCCAGCATTTT. Its translation: CASSARRRDRGPGQPQHF.

V is TRBV5-1 and J is TRBJ1-1; D is perhaps TRBD1 (6 bases). Germline V lookup: CDR1 SGHRS, CDR2 YFSETQ. V was cut by 3 bases and J by 0 bases, with 6 bases left in between. There are 13 residues in the CDR3. CDR3 sequence reads: CASSWTVNTEAFF. As DNA, the CDR3 is TGCGCCAGCAGCTGGACAGTGAACACTGAAGCTTTCTTT.

Only a few counts were recorded for this clone. The chain links TRBV5-4 to TRBJ1-5; 7 bases match TRBD1. The V gene's germline CDR1 is SGHNT and CDR2 YYREEE (reference sequence). V shed 8 bases, J shed 4 bases, and the junction held 12 bases outside the gene matches. The CDR3 length is 15 residues. CDR3 nucleotides: TGTGCCAGAACACGGGGGACAGAGCCTAATCAGCCCCAGCATTTT. Translated: CARTRGTEPNQPQHF.

The V call is TRBV7-2, the J call TRBJ1-3, with D possibly matching TRBD1 (5 bases). Germline V CDR1 and CDR2: SGHTA, FQGNSA. V was clipped by 0 bases and J by 2 bases, with 17 bases between them. The CDR3 runs 18 residues. The CDR3 spells CASSLADRGREAGNTIYF. The CDR3 DNA sequence: TGTGCCAGCAGCTTAGCGGATAGGGGCAGGGAGGCTGGAAACACCATATATTTT.

The chain has TRBV12-3 or TRBV12-4 and TRBJ1-1; D remains unclear. Trimming removed 1 base from V and 9 bases from J, with 12 bases in between. This CDR3 contains 13 residues. This CDR3 is CASSLDAVDKAFF. The DNA of the CDR3 is TGTGCCAGCAGTTTAGATGCGGTGGATAAAGCTTTCTTT.

The chain combines TRBV7-9 with TRBJ1-2; tentative D call: TRBD1 (6 bases). V lost 2 bases and J 1 base, leaving 11 bases between the germline ends. Germline CDR1 SEHNR, CDR2 FQNEAQ (reference sequence). CDR3 length equals 15 residues. CDR3 bases: TGTGCCAGCAGCTTATTTGGACAGAATAACTATGGCTACACCTTC. Encoded protein: CASSLFGQNNYGYTF.

This chain connects TRBV7-2 to TRBJ2-1; 8 bases align to TRBD2. The CDR3 is made up of 13 amino acids. Germline V lookup: CDR1 SGHTA, CDR2 FQGNSA. The V segment lost 2 bases and the J segment 9 bases; nucleotides outside the gene matches: 3. DNA for the CDR3: TGTGCCAGCAGCTTACGGCTAGCGGGTGAGCAGTTCTTC. Translating it yields CASSLRLAGEQFF.

This chain connects TRBV7-9 to TRBJ1-1, with D tentatively TRBD1 (6 bases). Germline lookup yields CDR1 SEHNR and CDR2 FQNEAQ (reference sequence). Trimming stripped 6 bases from V and 2 bases from J, with 13 bases between. The CDR3 contains 14 residues. The CDR3 nucleotides are TGTGCCAGCAGTCCTGACAGGATTAACACTGAAGCTTTCTTT. Translation gives CASSPDRINTEAFF.